Presented here are 18 T cell receptor beta chains from one specimen sequenced in a study of CD8 T cells in Susac syndrome. With random hexamers, about 0.45 to 1 ug RNA was reverse transcribed. TCRdb called the immunoSEQ multiplex PCR reads again in MiXCR, with one record for every CDR3 protein. The table records about 160,000 distinct CDR3 sequences, roughly 95% of them present only once. Sequences were obtained from CD4+ T cells from PBMCs. These receptors all come from a human donor with multiple sclerosis.

The chain links TRBV20-1 to TRBJ2-7, with 8 bases matching TRBD2. After removal of 3 bases from V and 6 bases from J, the junction contained 13 bases not matched to a gene. Germline lookup yields CDR1 DFQATT and CDR2 SNEGSKA (reference sequence). CDR3 length equals 15 residues. The CDR3 DNA reads as TGCAGTGCTAGTGGCACGGGAGGGCGTGCCGGCGAGCAGTACTTC. This codes for CSASGTGGRAGEQYF.

This clonotype came up once. The chain carries TRBV12-3 or TRBV12-4 and TRBJ1-1; D is perhaps TRBD1 (5 bases). The CDR3 is 14 amino acids. V was cut by 3 bases and J by 4 bases, with 12 bases left in between. The CDR3 coding sequence is TGTGCCAGCAGTTTGCCCGGGGGTCGCACTGAAGCTTTCTTT. Protein product: CASSLPGGRTEAFF.

V and J are TRBV7-9 and TRBJ2-7; no firm D call. This CDR3 comprises 18 residues. Germline-derived CDR1 and CDR2 are SEHNR and FQNEAQ (reference sequence). Deletions cut 4 bases from V and 0 bases from J, with 22 bases between. CDR3 region: CASSSKPEAGPISYEQYF. CDR3 DNA sequence: TGTGCCAGCAGCTCAAAGCCAGAGGCTGGCCCAATCTCCTACGAGCAGTACTTC.

This chain joins TRBV12-3 or TRBV12-4 and TRBJ2-7, with TRBD1 matching 7 bases. CDR3 length: 13 amino acids. J was trimmed by 11 bases and V by 1 base; bases with no gene match: 8. The CDR3 coding sequence is TGTGCCAGCAGTTTAGGGGATGACAGGGATAAGTACTTC. Translation: CASSLGDDRDKYF.

This chain joins TRBV3-1 and TRBJ2-7; 9 nucleotides align to TRBD2. With V trimmed by 0 bases and J by 3 bases, 9 bases remained unmatched. The CDR3 contains 17 residues. Germline lookup yields CDR1 LGHDT and CDR2 YNNKEL (reference sequence). The CDR3 loop is CASSQDWTSEGDYEQYF. CDR3 nucleotides: TGTGCCAGCAGCCAAGACTGGACTAGCGAAGGGGACTACGAGCAGTACTTC.

This chain links TRBV20-1 with TRBJ2-3; 8 nucleotides match TRBD2. The germline V gene has CDR1 DFQATT and CDR2 SNEGSKA (reference sequence). This CDR3 has 14 amino acids. V trimming: 2 bases; J trimming: 1 base; junction bases outside the gene matches: 2. The DNA of the CDR3 is TGCAGTGCTAGAACCGGGGGGGGCACAGATACGCAGTATTTT. This gives the protein CSARTGGGTDTQYF.

The sample holds one count of this clonotype. The rearrangement joins TRBV13 to TRBJ1-1; D perhaps matches TRBD1 (6 bases). Trimming removed 6 bases from V and 1 base from J, with 15 bases in between. Germline loops: CDR1 PRHDT, CDR2 FYEKMQ (reference sequence). The CDR3 length is 15 residues. CDR3 DNA sequence: TGTGCCAGCAGATACCGTTTAGGGGGGAACACTGAAGCTTTCTTT. Translation: CASRYRLGGNTEAFF.

The rearrangement joins TRBV7-2 to TRBJ2-7; D remains unclear. The CDR3 sequence is 14 residues long. With 1 base removed from V and 1 base from J, the gap between germline ends came to 8 bases. Germline-derived CDR1 and CDR2 are SGHTA and FQGNSA. The CDR3 loop is CASSLGFHSYEQYF. The CDR3 bases are TGTGCCAGCAGCTTAGGGTTTCATTCCTACGAGCAGTACTTC.

The V gene is TRBV5-4, the J gene TRBJ2-2; unclear D gene. V was clipped by 2 bases and J by 5 bases, with 16 bases between them. Germline V CDR1 and CDR2: SGHNT, YYREEE (reference sequence). This CDR3 is 16 amino acids long. CDR3 region: CASSFGGQARTGELFF. The CDR3 bases are TGTGCCAGCAGCTTCGGTGGGCAGGCTAGAACCGGGGAGCTGTTTTTT.

The chain employs TRBV12-3 or TRBV12-4 and TRBJ1-5; D may be TRBD1 (5 bases). The CDR3 extends over 15 amino acids. Trimming shortened V by 3 bases and J by 4 bases, and 13 bases separated the two germline ends. CDR3: CASSLGEFVNQPQHF. As DNA, the CDR3 is TGTGCCAGCAGTTTGGGGGAATTCGTGAATCAGCCCCAGCATTTT.

The chain recombines TRBV29-1 with TRBJ1-2; D is unclear. The CDR3 has 12 residues. Trimming cost V 8 bases and J 3 bases, with 13 bases left between them. Germline V gene sequence: CDR1 SQVTM, CDR2 ANQGSEA. The CDR3 is CSSQAGDYGYTF. The CDR3 DNA is TGCAGCTCCCAGGCGGGCGACTATGGCTACACCTTC.

Turning to this clonotype: The junction does not match germline at one end; this may be a read error. V is TRBV14 and J is TRBJ2-3, with D unclear. Germline loops: CDR1 SGHDN, CDR2 FVKESK. This CDR3 is built from 11 residues. The CDR3 spells CASSQGGKWNF. CDR3 sequence (DNA): TGTGCCAGCAGCCAAGGGGGAAAGTGGAATTTT. The variable domain in full, completed from reference TRBV14 and TRBJ2-3, reads EAGVTQFPSHSVIEKGQTVTLRCDPISGHDNLYWYRRVMGKEIKFLLHFVKESKQDESGMPNNRFLAERTGGTYSTLKVQPAELEDSGVYFCASSQGGKWNFGPGTRLTVL.

The chain recombines TRBV29-1 with TRBJ2-3, with 7 bases that match TRBD1. From germline, CDR1 is SQVTM and CDR2 ANQGSEA. Trimming cost V 6 bases and J 6 bases; bases outside gene matches: 3. This CDR3 is built from 11 residues. The CDR3 coding sequence is TGCAGCGTCCTGACAGGGGATACGCAGTATTTT. It translates to CSVLTGDTQYF.

The gene calls are TRBV7-2 and TRBJ2-3; 7 positions agree with TRBD1. Germline trimming cut 4 bases from V and 2 bases from J; bases unmatched to any gene: 6. The CDR3 totals 15 residues. The V gene's germline CDR1 is SGHTA and CDR2 FQGNSA. Here the CDR3 reads CASSSTGYYTDTQYF. The CDR3 DNA reads as TGTGCCAGCAGCTCGACAGGGTATTACACAGATACGCAGTATTTT.

The V and J genes are TRBV9 and TRBJ2-5; 10 nucleotides align to TRBD2. Germline lookup yields CDR1 SGDLS and CDR2 YYNGEE. There are 16 residues in the CDR3. After removal of 0 bases from V and 2 bases from J, the junction contained 4 bases not matched to a gene. The CDR3 spells CASSVGTSGIQETQYF. In DNA form, the CDR3 reads TGTGCCAGCAGCGTAGGGACTAGCGGAATACAAGAGACCCAGTACTTC.

The rearrangement links TRBV27 to TRBJ1-2; D not resolved. Trimming left V 1 base short and J 4 bases short, with 10 bases between. The CDR3 loop spans 14 amino acids. Germline CDR1 is MNHEY and CDR2 is SMNVEV (reference sequence). CDR3: CASSLFVSGYGYTF. CDR3 bases: TGTGCCAGCAGTTTATTCGTCTCGGGCTATGGCTACACCTTC.

The V gene is TRBV23-1, the J gene TRBJ1-5; D call uncertain. TRBV23-1 is treated as an ORF (open reading frame) with a function not yet certain. CDR3 length: 12 residues. V was trimmed by 6 bases and J by 3 bases, leaving 6 bases between them. The CDR3 region is CASSRPNQPQHF. In DNA, the CDR3 is TGCGCCAGCAGCCGACCCAATCAGCCCCAGCATTTT.

The V and J genes are TRBV7-2 and TRBJ2-1; D gene uncertain. Trimming removed 4 bases at V and 9 bases at J, with 10 bases between. This CDR3 contains 12 residues. CDR1 and CDR2 from the germline V gene are SGHTA and FQGNSA. The CDR3 protein is CASSSRKVEQFF. The CDR3 DNA sequence: TGTGCCAGCAGCTCCCGAAAAGTTGAGCAGTTCTTC.